This T cell receptor beta chain was identified during a study of shared clonotypes between healthy human individuals. About this clone itself: What it binds is not known.

Germline trimming cut 6 bases from V and 5 bases from J; bases unmatched to any gene: 9. Germline-derived CDR1 and CDR2 are MNHEY and SVGAGI. This CDR3 comprises 14 residues. Each sorted subset replicate got 200 ng genomic DNA, approximately 27,000 genomes. Only in-frame clones appear in the TCRdb table, and some are missing; sequencing was by immunoSEQ multiplex PCR. The data show about 980,000 clones, roughly 72% seen once. Study-level points and caveats: Rarefaction showed sorted-subset sequencing was incomplete despite large depth.

The chain is built from TRBV6-5 and TRBJ2-7; 8 nucleotides align to TRBD2. The TCR sequence derives from a man aged 18 to 30 in good health. The material sequenced was memory CD4+ T cells sorted from blood. Subset reported: CD45RA-negative fraction. The CDR3: CASSPGLVPNEQYF. In DNA form, the CDR3 reads TGTGCCAGCAGCCCGGGACTAGTTCCCAACGAGCAGTACTTC.